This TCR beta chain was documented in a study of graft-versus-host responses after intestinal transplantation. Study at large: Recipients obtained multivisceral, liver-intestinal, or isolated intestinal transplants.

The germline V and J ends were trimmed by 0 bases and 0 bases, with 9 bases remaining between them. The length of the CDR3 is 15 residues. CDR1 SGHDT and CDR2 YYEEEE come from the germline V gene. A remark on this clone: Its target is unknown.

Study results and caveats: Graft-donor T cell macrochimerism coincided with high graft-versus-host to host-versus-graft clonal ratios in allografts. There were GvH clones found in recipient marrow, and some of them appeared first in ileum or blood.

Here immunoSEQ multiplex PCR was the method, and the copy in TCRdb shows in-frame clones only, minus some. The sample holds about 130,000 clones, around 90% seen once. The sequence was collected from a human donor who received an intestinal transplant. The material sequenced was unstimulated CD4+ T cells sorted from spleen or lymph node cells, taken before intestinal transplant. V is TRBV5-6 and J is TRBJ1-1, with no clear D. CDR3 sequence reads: CASSLASGLNTEAFF. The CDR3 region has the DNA TGTGCCAGCAGCTTGGCCTCGGGCCTGAACACTGAAGCTTTCTTT.